This T cell receptor (beta chain) was identified during a study of long-term antiretroviral therapy in people with HIV. Whole-study findings and limits: It was observed that HIV repertoires exhibited narrower CDR3 length ranges than controls. Following ART, diversity rose but still fell short of transplant donor controls. The study collected no data on ART adherence, viral resistance or therapy changes.

There are 15 residues in the CDR3. J lost 9 bases, V lost 4 bases, and 10 bases had no gene match. Germline values: CDR1 MGHRA, CDR2 YSYEKL. They ran version v3.0 of the immunoSEQ assay at survey level. Sequencing used immunoSEQ multiplex PCR; TCRdb keeps in-frame clones, though not all of them. The sample lists about 35,000 clones, approximately 74% occurring once. As regards this clone: Its matching antigen is unknown.

The specimen was unsorted PBMCs, collected 3 years after starting antiretroviral therapy. This TCR was sampled from a man over 45 with HIV. The chain employs TRBV4-1 and TRBJ2-1; 9 nucleotides line up with TRBD1. The CDR3 bases are TGCGCCAGCAGCCCATCCGGGACAGGGATCGGTGAGCAGTTCTTC. Translating gives CASSPSGTGIGEQFF.